These 14 T cell receptor beta chains were all obtained from the same sample, sequenced in a study of CD8+ T cells in alopecia areata. After isolation, RNA underwent reverse transcription to generate cDNA as the sequencing template. Clones were sequenced by immunoSEQ multiplex PCR, and TCRdb holds only the in-frame ones, with some missing. The data hold over 120,000 clones, with approximately 49% observed a single time. The starting material was CD4+ T cells sorted from blood, obtained at week 0. The receptors were gathered from a human donor with alopecia areata.

This clone was detected a few times. This chain links TRBV5-1 with TRBJ2-4; D is undetermined. The length of the CDR3 is 14 residues. Per the germline V gene, CDR1 is SGHRS and CDR2 is YFSETQ. V was clipped by 1 base and J by 0 bases, with 5 bases between them. The CDR3 DNA reads TGCGCCAGCAGCTTGACACTAGCCAAAAACATTCAGTACTTC. Its translation is CASSLTLAKNIQYF.

The chain couples TRBV18 to TRBJ2-3; either TRBD1 or TRBD2 may fit D (6 bases each). The CDR3 runs to 14 residues. The germline V gene has CDR1 KGHSH and CDR2 LQKENI. Trimming removed 6 bases from V and 5 bases from J, with 15 bases in between. DNA of the CDR3: TGTGCCAGCTCCCCCGGGGGCGGAGGAGATACGCAGTATTTT. Translation: CASSPGGGGDTQYF.

This chain links TRBV7-2 with TRBJ2-3; no clear D. The CDR3 is 15 residues long. Trimming removed 2 bases from V and 2 bases from J, with 11 bases in between. CDR1 SGHTA and CDR2 FQGNSA come from the germline V gene. This CDR3 is CASSLMELFTDTQYF. CDR3 coding DNA: TGTGCCAGCAGCTTAATGGAGCTGTTCACAGATACGCAGTATTTT.

This clone has more than one count but fewer than ten. Different DNA sequences within this sample yield the same CDR3. The rearrangement links TRBV2 to TRBJ2-3, with 7 bases that match TRBD1. The germline CDR1 and CDR2 sequences are SNHLY and FYNNEI. This CDR3 comprises 14 residues. Trimming removed 8 bases from V and 2 bases from J; junction bases left unmatched: 7. The CDR3 protein is CASLRDRATDTQYF. The CDR3 bases are TGTGCCAGCCTCCGGGACAGAGCCACAGATACGCAGTATTTT. Complete variable domain (other parts from reference TRBV2 and TRBJ2-3): EPEVTQTPSHQVTQMGQEVILRCVPISNHLYFYWYRQILGQKVEFLVSFYNNEISEKSEIFDDQFSVERPDGSNFTLKIRSTKLEDSAMYFCASLRDRATDTQYFGPGTRLTVL.

The V and J genes are TRBV19 and TRBJ2-1; tentative D call: TRBD2 (5 bases). The length of the CDR3 is 14 residues. Germline CDR1 LNHDA, CDR2 SQIVND (reference sequence). V dropped 7 bases and J dropped 4 bases, with 14 bases sitting between them. CDR3 sequence: CASTSQRPYNEQFF. CDR3 nucleotide sequence: TGTGCCAGTACTAGTCAGCGGCCTTACAATGAGCAGTTCTTC.

The J gene is TRBJ2-7, the V gene TRBV30, with 7 bases aligning to TRBD2. V shed 4 bases and J 1 base; nucleotides not matched to a gene: 1. This CDR3 has 12 amino acids. Germline values: CDR1 GTSNPN, CDR2 SVGIG (reference sequence). The CDR3 nucleotides read TGTGCCTGGAAGCGGGAATCCTACGAGCAGTACTTC. Amino acids: CAWKRESYEQYF.

The chain links TRBV15 to TRBJ2-5, with D possibly TRBD1 on 6 matching bases. With 3 bases removed from V and 1 base from J, the gap between germline ends came to 15 bases. The CDR3 is 16 residues long. Germline V gene data show CDR1 as LNHNV and CDR2 as YYDKDF (reference sequence). CDR3 DNA sequence: TGTGCCACCAGCAGGCTCCGAGGCAGGGGCCAAGAGACCCAGTACTTC. Translating it yields CATSRLRGRGQETQYF.

The genes are TRBV4-1 and TRBJ1-2; D might be TRBD1 (6 bases). Per the germline V gene, CDR1 is MGHRA and CDR2 is YSYEKL. V was pared by 0 bases and J by 8 bases, with 13 bases between. The CDR3 contains 14 residues. The chain's CDR3 is CASSQDRGAVGYTF. The CDR3 region has the DNA TGCGCCAGCAGCCAAGACCGGGGGGCGGTGGGCTACACCTTC.

There are many counts of this clone. The rearrangement uses TRBV15 and TRBJ2-5, with D maybe TRBD2 (5 bases). V dropped 1 base and J dropped 4 bases, with 10 bases sitting between them. CDR1 and CDR2 from the germline V gene are LNHNV and YYDKDF (reference sequence). The CDR3 length is 14 residues. The chain's CDR3 is CATSRGPAVETQYF. The CDR3, as DNA: TGTGCCACCAGCAGAGGCCCAGCGGTAGAGACCCAGTACTTC.

The chain couples TRBV19 to TRBJ2-7, with 9 positions matching TRBD1. Trimming took 4 bases from V and 1 from J; bases not matched to a gene: 2. Per the germline V gene, CDR1 is LNHDA and CDR2 is SQIVND (reference sequence). The CDR3 covers 14 residues. The CDR3 region is CASSTQGASYEQYF. The CDR3 nucleotides read TGTGCCAGTAGTACACAGGGGGCATCCTACGAGCAGTACTTC.

The chain carries TRBV20-1 and TRBJ1-1; D gene ambiguous. Germline V gene data show CDR1 as DFQATT and CDR2 as SNEGSKA (reference sequence). Trimming pared 3 bases from V and 5 bases from J, leaving 7 bases between. CDR3 length: 11 residues. CDR3 coding DNA: TGCAGTGCTAGCTCTGGGACTGAAGCTTTCTTT. This translates into CSASSGTEAFF.

There are a few counts of this clone. V and J are TRBV7-2 and TRBJ2-4; TRBD2 is a possible D gene (5 bases). CDR1 is SGHTA and CDR2 is FQGNSA in the germline V gene. V lost 5 bases and J lost 8, with 16 bases in between. The CDR3 length is 14 residues. The CDR3 loop reads CASSLDPSRHIQYF. For the CDR3, the DNA is TGTGCCAGCAGCCTTGACCCTAGCAGGCACATTCAGTACTTC.

The chain employs TRBV2 and TRBJ1-5; D possibly corresponds to TRBD1 (6 bases). The CDR3 sequence is 17 residues long. Germline CDR1 is SNHLY and CDR2 is FYNNEI. The ends were cut back, 1 base at V and 2 bases at J, with 15 bases in the middle. The DNA of the CDR3 is TGTGCCAGCAGTGAAGACCTAGGGGGGGAGGGCAATCAGCCCCAGCATTTT. This encodes CASSEDLGGEGNQPQHF. Full variable domain (remainder filled in from reference TRBV2 and TRBJ1-5): EPEVTQTPSHQVTQMGQEVILRCVPISNHLYFYWYRQILGQKVEFLVSFYNNEISEKSEIFDDQFSVERPDGSNFTLKIRSTKLEDSAMYFCASSEDLGGEGNQPQHFGDGTRLSIL.

This clone was seen only a few times. This chain joins TRBV2 and TRBJ2-3; D gene unclear. This CDR3 has 16 amino acids. With 5 bases removed from V and 0 bases from J, the gap between germline ends came to 15 bases. Germline assignment: CDR1 SNHLY and CDR2 FYNNEI. The CDR3 sequence: CASSRRWVASTDTQYF. CDR3 DNA sequence: TGTGCCAGCAGTCGACGTTGGGTGGCTAGCACAGATACGCAGTATTTT.